Listed here are 10 T cell receptor beta chains from one sample, sequenced in a study of T-cell reconstitution after alpha-beta-depleted transplantation in children. A TCRbeta library incorporating unique molecular identifiers was prepared. One entry per CDR3 protein, called by TCRdb with MiXCR from the PCR reads. The sample lists some 140,000 distinct CDR3 sequences; about a tenth were seen once. The input for sequencing was PBMCs, mostly from graft donor cells, taken 180 days after TCRalphabeta/CD19-depleted stem cell transplant. The source is a girl less than two years old who had a stem cell transplant for combined immunodeficiency, so the T cells may come from the graft donor.

The sample holds many counts of this clonotype. The V and J genes are TRBV6-2 or TRBV6-3 and TRBJ2-7; TRBD1 might be the D (6 bases). Germline values: CDR1 MNHEY, CDR2 SVGEGT. Deletions cut 7 bases from V and 5 bases from J, with 12 bases between. The CDR3 has 12 residues. Written as DNA, the CDR3 is TGTGCCAGCACCCAGGGGTTCCACGAGCAGTACTTC. This translates into CASTQGFHEQYF.

This clonotype was seen more than once but under ten times. The V call is TRBV7-9, the J call TRBJ2-4; 11 nucleotides align to TRBD2. Germline CDR1 is SEHNR and CDR2 is FQNEAQ (reference sequence). The CDR3 runs to 14 residues. Trimming cost V 4 bases and J 7 bases; bases outside gene matches: 3. Here the CDR3 reads CASSSLAGGNIQYF. CDR3 coding DNA: TGTGCCAGCAGCTCTTTAGCGGGAGGGAACATTCAGTACTTC.

The V call is TRBV15, the J call TRBJ1-5, with D possibly being TRBD1 (6 bases). The V gene's germline CDR1 is LNHNV and CDR2 YYDKDF (reference sequence). Trimming took 1 base from V and 3 from J, leaving 13 bases between them. The CDR3 is 16 residues long. CDR3 sequence reads: CATSRADRPPNQPQHF. The CDR3 DNA reads TGTGCCACCAGCAGAGCAGACAGGCCGCCCAATCAGCCCCAGCATTTT.

The CDR3 bases are TGTGCCAGCTCACCACAGGCTAGCGGGATTGGCACAGATACGCAGTATTTT. Encoded protein: CASSPQASGIGTDTQYF. The genes are TRBV18 and TRBJ2-3; 9 nucleotides align to TRBD2. Germline V CDR1 and CDR2: KGHSH, LQKENI. The CDR3 is 17 residues long. The ends lost 1 base at V and 1 base at J; junction bases unmatched: 6.

The chain is built from TRBV10-3 and TRBJ2-1; TRBD1 is a possible D gene (7 bases). V was clipped by 4 bases and J by 6 bases, with 10 bases between them. Germline V lookup: CDR1 ENHRY, CDR2 SYGVKD. The CDR3 contains 13 residues. The CDR3 region has the DNA TGTGCCATCAGTGTCAGGGGGGCCAATGAGCAGTTCTTC. It encodes CAISVRGANEQFF.

This chain links TRBV6-1 with TRBJ2-3, with 9 bases lining up with TRBD2. The CDR3 runs 14 residues. V lost 7 bases to trimming and J lost 4 bases; unmatched junction nucleotides: 6. Germline V CDR1 and CDR2: MNHNS, SASEGT. The DNA for the CDR3 is TGTGCCAGCACCATAGCGGGAGAAGCAGATACGCAGTATTTT. Its translation is CASTIAGEADTQYF.

This chain connects TRBV10-3 to TRBJ2-3; D is unclear. The germline V and J ends were trimmed by 2 bases and 0 bases, with 12 bases remaining between them. Germline CDR1 reads ENHRY; CDR2 reads SYGVKD. This CDR3 comprises 16 residues. CDR3 sequence: CAISERPVSSTDTQYF. The CDR3 DNA sequence: TGTGCCATCAGTGAGCGACCGGTCTCTAGCACAGATACGCAGTATTTT.

The sample holds a few counts of this clonotype. The chain recombines TRBV7-8 with TRBJ2-4; 10 nucleotides line up with TRBD1. CDR3 length: 16 amino acids. Per the germline V gene, CDR1 is SGHVS and CDR2 is FQNEAQ. J gave up 1 base and V 3 bases, and 3 bases lay outside the gene matches. The CDR3 here is CASSLTGGAAKNIQYF. In DNA, the CDR3 is TGTGCCAGCAGCTTGACAGGGGGCGCGGCCAAAAACATTCAGTACTTC.

In this sample, this clonotype turned up a few times. The V gene is TRBV6-5, the J gene TRBJ2-2; D is possibly TRBD1 (6 bases). CDR1 is MNHEY, CDR2 SVGAGI, per germline. CDR3 size: 16 residues. Trimming cost V 0 bases and J 4 bases, with 12 bases left between them. The CDR3 region is CASSYSPGTITGELFF. In DNA form, the CDR3 reads TGTGCCAGCAGTTACTCACCCGGGACAATCACCGGGGAGCTGTTTTTT.

Many counts were recorded for this clonotype. The chain is built from TRBV10-3 and TRBJ2-7, with D perhaps matching TRBD1 (6 bases). CDR1 ENHRY and CDR2 SYGVKD come from the germline V gene. The CDR3 runs 14 residues. The ends were cut back, 10 bases at V and 1 base at J, with 17 bases in the middle. CDR3 nucleotides: TGTGCCACCCGGTTACCTACAGGGTCCTACGAGCAGTACTTC. Its translation: CATRLPTGSYEQYF.